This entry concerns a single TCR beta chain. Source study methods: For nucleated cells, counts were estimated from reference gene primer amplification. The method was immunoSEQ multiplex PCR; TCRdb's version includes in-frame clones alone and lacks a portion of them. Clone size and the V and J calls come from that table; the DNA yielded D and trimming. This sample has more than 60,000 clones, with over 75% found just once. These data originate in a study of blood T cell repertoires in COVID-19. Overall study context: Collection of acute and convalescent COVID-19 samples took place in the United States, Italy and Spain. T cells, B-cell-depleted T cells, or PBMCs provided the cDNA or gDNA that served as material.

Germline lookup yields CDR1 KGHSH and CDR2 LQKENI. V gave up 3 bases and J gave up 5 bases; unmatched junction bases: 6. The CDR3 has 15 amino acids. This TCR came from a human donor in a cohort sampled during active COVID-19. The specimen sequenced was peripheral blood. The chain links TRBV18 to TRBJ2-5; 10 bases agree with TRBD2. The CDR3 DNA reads TGTGCCAGCTCACCGCGGCTAGCGGGGGTGGAGACCCAGTACTTC. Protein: CASSPRLAGVETQYF.